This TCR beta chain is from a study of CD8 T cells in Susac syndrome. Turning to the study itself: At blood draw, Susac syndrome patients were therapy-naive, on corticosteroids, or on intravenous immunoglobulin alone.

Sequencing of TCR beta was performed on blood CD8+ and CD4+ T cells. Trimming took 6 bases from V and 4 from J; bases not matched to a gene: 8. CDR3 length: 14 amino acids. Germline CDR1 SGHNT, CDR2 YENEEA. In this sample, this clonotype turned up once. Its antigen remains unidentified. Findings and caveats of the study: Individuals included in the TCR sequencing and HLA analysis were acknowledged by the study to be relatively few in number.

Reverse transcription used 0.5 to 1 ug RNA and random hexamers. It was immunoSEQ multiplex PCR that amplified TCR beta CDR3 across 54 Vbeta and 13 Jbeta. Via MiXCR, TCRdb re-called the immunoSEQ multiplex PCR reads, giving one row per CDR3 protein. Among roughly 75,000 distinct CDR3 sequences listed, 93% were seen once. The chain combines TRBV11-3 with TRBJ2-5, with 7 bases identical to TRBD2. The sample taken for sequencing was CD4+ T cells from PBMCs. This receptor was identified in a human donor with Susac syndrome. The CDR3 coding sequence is TGTGCCAGCAGACTCGCAGGGAGGGGAGAGACCCAGTACTTC. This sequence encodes CASRLAGRGETQYF.